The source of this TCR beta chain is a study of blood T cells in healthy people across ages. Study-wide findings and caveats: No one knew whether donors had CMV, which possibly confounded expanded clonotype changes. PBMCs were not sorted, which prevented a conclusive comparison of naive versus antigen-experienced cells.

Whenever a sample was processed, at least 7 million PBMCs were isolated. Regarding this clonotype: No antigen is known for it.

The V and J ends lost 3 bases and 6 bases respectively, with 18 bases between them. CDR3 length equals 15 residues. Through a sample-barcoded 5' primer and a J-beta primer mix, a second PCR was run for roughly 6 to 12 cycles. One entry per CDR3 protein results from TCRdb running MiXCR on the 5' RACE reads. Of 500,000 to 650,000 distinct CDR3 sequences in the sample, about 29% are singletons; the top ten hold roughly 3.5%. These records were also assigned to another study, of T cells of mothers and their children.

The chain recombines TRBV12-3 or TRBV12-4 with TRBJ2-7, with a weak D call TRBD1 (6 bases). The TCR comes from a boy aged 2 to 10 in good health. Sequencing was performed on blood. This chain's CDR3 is CASSLGLGTTSEQYF. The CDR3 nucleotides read TGTGCCAGCAGTTTGGGATTGGGGACAACTTCCGAGCAGTACTTC.